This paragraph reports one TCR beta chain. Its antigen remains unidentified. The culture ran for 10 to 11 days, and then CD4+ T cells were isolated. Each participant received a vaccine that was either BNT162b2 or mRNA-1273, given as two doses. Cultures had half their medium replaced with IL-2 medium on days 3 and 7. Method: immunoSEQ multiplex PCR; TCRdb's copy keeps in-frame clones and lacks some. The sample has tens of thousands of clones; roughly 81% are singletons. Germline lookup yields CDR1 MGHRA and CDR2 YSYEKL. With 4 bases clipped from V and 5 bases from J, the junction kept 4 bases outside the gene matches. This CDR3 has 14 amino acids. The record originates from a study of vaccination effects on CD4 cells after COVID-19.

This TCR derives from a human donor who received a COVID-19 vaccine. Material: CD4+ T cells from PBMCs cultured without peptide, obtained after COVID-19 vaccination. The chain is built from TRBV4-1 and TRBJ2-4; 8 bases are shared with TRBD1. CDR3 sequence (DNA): TGCGCCAGCAGCCGGGACAGGTTGGAAAACATTCAGTACTTC. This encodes CASSRDRLENIQYF.